This T cell receptor (beta chain) was identified during a study of T cell repertoires in cytomegalovirus infection. V lost 4 bases to trimming and J lost 1 base; unmatched junction nucleotides: 6. Germline values: CDR1 SQVTM, CDR2 ANQGSEA. The CDR3 loop spans 14 amino acids. One entry per CDR3 protein results from TCRdb running MiXCR on the reads. The table records some 300,000 distinct CDR3 sequences, 12% to 15% of them present only once. The source is a human donor in good health (CMV status not recorded). Some clones in this sample may be carry-over from other donors' samples. The specimen sequenced was PBMCs. The chain is built from TRBV29-1 and TRBJ2-7; TRBD2 agrees at 8 bases. The CDR3 nucleotides read TGCAGCGTTGTAGAGCGGGAGACTTCCTACGAGCAGTACTTC. This encodes CSVVERETSYEQYF.